This TCR beta chain was retrieved from a study of control samples from healthy donors and cancer patients. Profiled with immunoSEQ multiplex PCR; TCRdb holds only in-frame clones, not every one. The table has nearly 55,000 clones, almost 96% seen once; the top ten hold 1.5% to 2%. The CDR3 is 18 residues long. The germline V gene has CDR1 LGHDT and CDR2 YNNKEL (reference sequence). Trimming removed 1 base from V and 1 base from J, with 19 bases in between. This chain joins TRBV3-1 (or the pseudogene TRBV3-2) and TRBJ1-1, with D unresolved. The sequence was collected from a woman in her twenties or thirties in good health. The sample consisted of blood. DNA of the CDR3: TGTGCCAGCAGCCAAGTAGTTAAAATCGGCGGGCCGAACACTGAAGCTTTCTTT. Encoded protein: CASSQVVKIGGPNTEAFF.